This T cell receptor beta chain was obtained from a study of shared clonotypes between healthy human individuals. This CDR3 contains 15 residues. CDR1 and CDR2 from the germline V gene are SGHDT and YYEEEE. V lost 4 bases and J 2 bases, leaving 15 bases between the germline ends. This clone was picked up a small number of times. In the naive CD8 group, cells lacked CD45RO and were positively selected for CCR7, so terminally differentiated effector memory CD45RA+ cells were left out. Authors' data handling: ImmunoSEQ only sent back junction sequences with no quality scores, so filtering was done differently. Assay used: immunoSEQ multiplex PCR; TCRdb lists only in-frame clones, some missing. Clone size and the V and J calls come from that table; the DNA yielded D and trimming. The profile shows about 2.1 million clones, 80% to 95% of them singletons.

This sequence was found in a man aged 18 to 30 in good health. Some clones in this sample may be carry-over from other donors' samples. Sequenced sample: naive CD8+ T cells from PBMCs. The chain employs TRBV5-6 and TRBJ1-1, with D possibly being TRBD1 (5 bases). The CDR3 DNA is TGTGCCAGCAGCCCCCACCCCCGGGGCAACACTGAAGCTTTCTTT. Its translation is CASSPHPRGNTEAFF. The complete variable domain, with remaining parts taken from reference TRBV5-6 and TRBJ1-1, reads DAGVTQSPTHLIKTRGQQVTLRCSPKSGHDTVSWYQQALGQGPQFIFQYYEEEERQRGNFPDRFSGHQFPNYSSELNVNALLLGDSALYLCASSPHPRGNTEAFFGQGTRLTVV.